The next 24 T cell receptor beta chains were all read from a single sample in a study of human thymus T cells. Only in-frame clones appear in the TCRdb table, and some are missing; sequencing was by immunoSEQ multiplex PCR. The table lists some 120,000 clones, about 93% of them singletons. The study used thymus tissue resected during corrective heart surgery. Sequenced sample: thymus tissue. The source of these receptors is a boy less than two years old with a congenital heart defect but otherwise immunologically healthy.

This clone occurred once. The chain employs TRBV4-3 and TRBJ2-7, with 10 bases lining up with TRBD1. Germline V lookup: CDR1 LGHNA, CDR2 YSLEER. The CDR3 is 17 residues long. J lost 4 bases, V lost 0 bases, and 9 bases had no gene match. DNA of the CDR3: TGCGCCAGCAGCCAAGACCCCTCGGGACAGGGGCCTTACGAGCAGTACTTC. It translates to CASSQDPSGQGPYEQYF.

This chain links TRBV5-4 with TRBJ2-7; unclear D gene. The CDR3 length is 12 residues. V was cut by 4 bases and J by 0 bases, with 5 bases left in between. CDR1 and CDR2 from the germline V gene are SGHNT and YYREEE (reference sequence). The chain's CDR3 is CASSPISYEQYF. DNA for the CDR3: TGTGCCAGCAGCCCGATCTCCTACGAGCAGTACTTC.

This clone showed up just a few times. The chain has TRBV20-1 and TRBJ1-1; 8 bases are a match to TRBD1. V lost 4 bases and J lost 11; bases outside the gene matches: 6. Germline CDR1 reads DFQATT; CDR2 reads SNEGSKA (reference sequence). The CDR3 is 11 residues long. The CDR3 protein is CSAKEDREAFF. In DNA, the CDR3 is TGCAGTGCTAAAGAGGACAGGGAGGCTTTCTTT.

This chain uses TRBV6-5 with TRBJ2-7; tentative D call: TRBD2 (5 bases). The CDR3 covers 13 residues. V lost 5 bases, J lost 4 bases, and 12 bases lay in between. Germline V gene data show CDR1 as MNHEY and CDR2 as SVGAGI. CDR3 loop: CASSPASGYEQYF. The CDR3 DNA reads TGTGCCAGCAGTCCGGCCTCGGGGTACGAGCAGTACTTC.

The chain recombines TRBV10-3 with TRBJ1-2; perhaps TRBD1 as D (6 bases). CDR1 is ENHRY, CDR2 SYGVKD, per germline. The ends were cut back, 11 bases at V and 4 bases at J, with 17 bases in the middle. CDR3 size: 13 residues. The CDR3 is CASYGQFSYGYTF. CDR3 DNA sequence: TGTGCCTCTTACGGACAGTTCAGCTATGGCTACACCTTC.

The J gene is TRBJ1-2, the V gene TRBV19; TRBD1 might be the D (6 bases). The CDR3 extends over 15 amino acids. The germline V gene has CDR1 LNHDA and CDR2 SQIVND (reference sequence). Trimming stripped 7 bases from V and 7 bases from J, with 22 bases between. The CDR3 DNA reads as TGTGCCAGTACCCCCCCGGGGCAGGGGAATCTTGGCTACACCTTC. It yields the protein CASTPPGQGNLGYTF.

CDR3 loop: CASSPPGGGYTF. DNA for the CDR3: TGTGCCAGCAGTCCCCCGGGGGGTGGCTACACCTTC. The gene calls are TRBV6-6 and TRBJ1-2, with D perhaps matching TRBD1 (5 bases). Germline-derived CDR1 and CDR2 are MNHNY and SVGAGI (reference sequence). V shed 5 bases and J shed 7 bases, with 11 bases lying between them. The CDR3 spans 12 residues.

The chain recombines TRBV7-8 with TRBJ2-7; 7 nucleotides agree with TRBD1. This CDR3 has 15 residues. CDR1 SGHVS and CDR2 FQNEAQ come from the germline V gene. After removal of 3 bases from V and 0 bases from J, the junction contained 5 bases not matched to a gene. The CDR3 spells CASSFRDSGSYEQYF. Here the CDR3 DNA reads TGTGCCAGCAGCTTCCGGGACAGTGGCTCCTACGAGCAGTACTTC.

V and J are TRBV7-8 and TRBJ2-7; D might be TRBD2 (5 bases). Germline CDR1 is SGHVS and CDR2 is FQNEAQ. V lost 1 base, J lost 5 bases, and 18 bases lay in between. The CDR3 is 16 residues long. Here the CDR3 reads CASSLDNSRGSHEQYF. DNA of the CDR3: TGTGCCAGCAGCTTAGATAACAGCCGGGGTAGCCACGAGCAGTACTTC.

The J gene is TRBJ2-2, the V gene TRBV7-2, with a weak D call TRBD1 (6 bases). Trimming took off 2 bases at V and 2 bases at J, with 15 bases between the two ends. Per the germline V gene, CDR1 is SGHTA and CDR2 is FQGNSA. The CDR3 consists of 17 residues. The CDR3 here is CASSLPHRDTNTGELFF. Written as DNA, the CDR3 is TGTGCCAGCAGCTTACCACACCGGGACACTAACACCGGGGAGCTGTTTTTT.

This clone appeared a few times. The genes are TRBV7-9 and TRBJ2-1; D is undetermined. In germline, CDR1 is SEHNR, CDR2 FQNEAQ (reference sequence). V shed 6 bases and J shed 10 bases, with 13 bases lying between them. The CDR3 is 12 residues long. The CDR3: CASSPAMVEQFF. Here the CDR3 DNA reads TGTGCCAGCAGTCCCGCAATGGTGGAGCAGTTCTTC.

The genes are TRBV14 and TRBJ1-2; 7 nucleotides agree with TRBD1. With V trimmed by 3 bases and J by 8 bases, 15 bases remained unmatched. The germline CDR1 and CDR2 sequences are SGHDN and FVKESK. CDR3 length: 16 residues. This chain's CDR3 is CASSHLNRGDGEGYTF. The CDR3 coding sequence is TGTGCCAGCAGCCATCTTAACAGGGGTGATGGTGAGGGCTACACCTTC.

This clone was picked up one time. The DNA for the CDR3 is TGTGCCAGCAGCAAAGGCGGAGACAGGGGGACCGGGGCCAACGTCCTGACTTTC. Translation gives CASSKGGDRGTGANVLTF. The J gene is TRBJ2-6, the V gene TRBV21-1; the table names TRBD1, a call not compared with the DNA. TRBV21-1 is deemed a pseudogene. CDR3 size: 18 residues.

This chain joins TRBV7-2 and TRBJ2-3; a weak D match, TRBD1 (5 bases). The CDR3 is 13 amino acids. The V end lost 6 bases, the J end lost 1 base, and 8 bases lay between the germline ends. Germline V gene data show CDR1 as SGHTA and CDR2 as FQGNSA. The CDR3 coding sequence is TGTGCCAGCAGTTCCAGGGGCACAGATACGCAGTATTTT. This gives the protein CASSSRGTDTQYF.

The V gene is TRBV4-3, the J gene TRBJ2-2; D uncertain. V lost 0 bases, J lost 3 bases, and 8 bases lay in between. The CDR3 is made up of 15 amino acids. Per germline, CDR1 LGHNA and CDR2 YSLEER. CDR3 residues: CASSQEGDYTGELFF. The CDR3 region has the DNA TGCGCCAGCAGCCAAGAAGGAGACTACACCGGGGAGCTGTTTTTT.

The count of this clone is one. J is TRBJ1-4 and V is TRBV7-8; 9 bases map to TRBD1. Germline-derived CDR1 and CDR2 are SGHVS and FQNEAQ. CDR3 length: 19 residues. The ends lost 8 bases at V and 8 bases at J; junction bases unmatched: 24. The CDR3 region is CASASTARDRAKKNEKLFF. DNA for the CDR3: TGTGCCAGCGCTTCCACCGCCCGGGACAGGGCGAAGAAAAACGAAAAACTGTTTTTT.

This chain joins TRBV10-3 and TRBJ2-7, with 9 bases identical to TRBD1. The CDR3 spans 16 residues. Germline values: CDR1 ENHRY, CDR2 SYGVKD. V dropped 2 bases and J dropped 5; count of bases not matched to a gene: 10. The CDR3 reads CAISEAFGTGTHEQYF. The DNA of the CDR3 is TGTGCCATCAGTGAGGCTTTCGGGACAGGGACCCACGAGCAGTACTTC.

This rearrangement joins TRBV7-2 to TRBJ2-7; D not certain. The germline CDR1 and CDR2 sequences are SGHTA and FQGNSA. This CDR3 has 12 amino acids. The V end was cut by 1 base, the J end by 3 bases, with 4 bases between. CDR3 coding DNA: TGTGCCAGCAGCTTAGAAAACTACGAGCAGTACTTC. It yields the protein CASSLENYEQYF. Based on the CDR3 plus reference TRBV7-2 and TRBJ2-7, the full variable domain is GAGVSQSPSNKVTEKGKDVELRCDPISGHTALYWYRQSLGQGLEFLIYFQGNSAPDKSGLPSDRFSAERTGGSVSTLTIQRTQQEDSAVYLCASSLENYEQYFGPGTRLTVT.

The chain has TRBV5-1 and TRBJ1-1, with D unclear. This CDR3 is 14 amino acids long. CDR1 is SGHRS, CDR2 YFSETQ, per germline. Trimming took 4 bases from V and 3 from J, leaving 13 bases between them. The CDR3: CASSLPGFDTEAFF. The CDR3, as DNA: TGCGCCAGCAGCCTCCCGGGCTTTGACACTGAAGCTTTCTTT.

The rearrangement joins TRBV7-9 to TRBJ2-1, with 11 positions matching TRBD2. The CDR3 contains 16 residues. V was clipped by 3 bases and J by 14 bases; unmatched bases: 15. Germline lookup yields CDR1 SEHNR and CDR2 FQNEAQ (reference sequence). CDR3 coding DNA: TGTGCCAGCAGCTTGATAGCGGGGGGGCCAGTGTCTCATAAGTTCTTC. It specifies CASSLIAGGPVSHKFF.

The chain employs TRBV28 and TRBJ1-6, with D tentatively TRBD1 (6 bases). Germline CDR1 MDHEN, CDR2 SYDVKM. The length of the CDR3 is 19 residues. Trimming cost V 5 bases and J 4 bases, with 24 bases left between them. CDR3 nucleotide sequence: TGTGCCAGCAGTCCCCACGCCCGGGGGACGGGGGCATATAATTCACCCCTCCACTTT. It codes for CASSPHARGTGAYNSPLHF.

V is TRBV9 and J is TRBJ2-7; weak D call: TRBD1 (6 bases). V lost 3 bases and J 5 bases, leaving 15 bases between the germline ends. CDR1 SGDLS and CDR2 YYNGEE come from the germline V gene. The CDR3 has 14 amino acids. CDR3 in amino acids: CASSAGQAPHEQYF. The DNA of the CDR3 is TGTGCCAGCAGCGCGGGACAAGCGCCCCACGAGCAGTACTTC. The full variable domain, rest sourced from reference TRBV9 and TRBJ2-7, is DSGVTQTPKHLITATGQRVTLRCSPRSGDLSVYWYQQSLDQGLQFLIQYYNGEERAKGNILERFSAQQFPDLHSELNLSSLELGDSALYFCASSAGQAPHEQYFGPGTRLTVT.

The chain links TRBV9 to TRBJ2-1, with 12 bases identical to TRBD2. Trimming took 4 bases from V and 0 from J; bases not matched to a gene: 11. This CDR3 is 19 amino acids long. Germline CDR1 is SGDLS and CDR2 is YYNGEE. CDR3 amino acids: CASSTHWLAGGLSYNEQFF. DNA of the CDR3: TGTGCCAGCAGCACACATTGGCTAGCGGGGGGGCTCTCCTACAATGAGCAGTTCTTC. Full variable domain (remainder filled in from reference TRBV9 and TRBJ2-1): DSGVTQTPKHLITATGQRVTLRCSPRSGDLSVYWYQQSLDQGLQFLIQYYNGEERAKGNILERFSAQQFPDLHSELNLSSLELGDSALYFCASSTHWLAGGLSYNEQFFGPGTRLTVL.

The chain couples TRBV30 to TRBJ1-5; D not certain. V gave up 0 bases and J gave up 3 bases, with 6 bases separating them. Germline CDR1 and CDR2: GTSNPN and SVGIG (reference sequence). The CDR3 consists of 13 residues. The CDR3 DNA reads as TGTGCCTGGAGTGTGACTTACAATCAGCCCCAGCATTTT. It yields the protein CAWSVTYNQPQHF.